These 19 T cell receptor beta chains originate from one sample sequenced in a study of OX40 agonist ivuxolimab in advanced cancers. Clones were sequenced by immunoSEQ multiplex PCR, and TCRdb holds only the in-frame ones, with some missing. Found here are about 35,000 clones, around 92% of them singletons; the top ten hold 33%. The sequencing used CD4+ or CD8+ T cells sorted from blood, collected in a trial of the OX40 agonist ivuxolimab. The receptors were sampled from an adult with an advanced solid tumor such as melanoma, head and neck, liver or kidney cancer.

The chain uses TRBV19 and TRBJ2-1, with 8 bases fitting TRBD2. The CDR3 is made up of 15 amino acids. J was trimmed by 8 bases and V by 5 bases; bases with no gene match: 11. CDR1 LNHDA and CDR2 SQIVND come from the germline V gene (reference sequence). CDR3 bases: TGTGCCAGTAGTTATTGGCGGGAGGATGTCGATGAGCAGTTCTTC. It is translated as CASSYWREDVDEQFF.

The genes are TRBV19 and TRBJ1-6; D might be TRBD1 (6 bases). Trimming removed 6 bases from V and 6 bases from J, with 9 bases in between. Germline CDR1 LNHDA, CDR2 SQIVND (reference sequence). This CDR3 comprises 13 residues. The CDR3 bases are TGTGCCAGTAGGACAGGAACTAATTCACCCCTCCACTTT. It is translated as CASRTGTNSPLHF.

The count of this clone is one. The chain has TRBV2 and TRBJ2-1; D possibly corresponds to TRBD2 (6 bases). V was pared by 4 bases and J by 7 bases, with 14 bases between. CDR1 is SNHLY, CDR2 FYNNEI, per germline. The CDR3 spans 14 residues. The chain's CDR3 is CASSGRAGWNEQFF. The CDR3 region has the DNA TGTGCCAGCAGTGGTCGGGCGGGATGGAATGAGCAGTTCTTC.

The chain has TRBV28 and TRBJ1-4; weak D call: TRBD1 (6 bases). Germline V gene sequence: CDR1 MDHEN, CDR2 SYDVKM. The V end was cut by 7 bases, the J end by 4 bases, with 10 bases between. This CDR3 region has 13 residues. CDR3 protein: CASKGDRNEKLFF. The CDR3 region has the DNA TGTGCCAGCAAGGGGGACCGTAATGAAAAACTGTTTTTT.

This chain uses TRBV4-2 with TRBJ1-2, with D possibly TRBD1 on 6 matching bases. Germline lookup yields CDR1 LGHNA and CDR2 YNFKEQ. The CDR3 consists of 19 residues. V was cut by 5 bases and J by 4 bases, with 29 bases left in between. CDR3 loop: CASSYSLGGPTNLLYGYTF. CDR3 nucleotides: TGTGCCAGCAGCTATAGCCTCGGGGGGCCTACCAACCTACTCTATGGCTACACCTTC.

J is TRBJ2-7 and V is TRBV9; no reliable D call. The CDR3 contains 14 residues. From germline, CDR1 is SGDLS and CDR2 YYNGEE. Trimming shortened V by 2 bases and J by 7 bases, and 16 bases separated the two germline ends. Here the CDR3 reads CASSVGGSYVEQYF. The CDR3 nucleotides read TGTGCCAGCAGCGTGGGCGGTAGCTACGTGGAGCAGTACTTC.

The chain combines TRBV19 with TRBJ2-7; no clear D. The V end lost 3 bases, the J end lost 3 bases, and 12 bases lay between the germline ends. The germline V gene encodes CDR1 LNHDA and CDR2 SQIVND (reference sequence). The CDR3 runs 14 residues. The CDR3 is CASSMGNNIYEQYF. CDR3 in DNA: TGTGCCAGTAGTATGGGGAACAATATCTACGAGCAGTACTTC.

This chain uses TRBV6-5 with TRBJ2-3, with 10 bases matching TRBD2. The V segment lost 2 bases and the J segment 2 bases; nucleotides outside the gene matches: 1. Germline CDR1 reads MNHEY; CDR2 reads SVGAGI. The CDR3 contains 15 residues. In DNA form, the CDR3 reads TGTGCCAGCAGTTACGGACTAGCGGACACAGATACGCAGTATTTT. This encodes CASSYGLADTDTQYF.

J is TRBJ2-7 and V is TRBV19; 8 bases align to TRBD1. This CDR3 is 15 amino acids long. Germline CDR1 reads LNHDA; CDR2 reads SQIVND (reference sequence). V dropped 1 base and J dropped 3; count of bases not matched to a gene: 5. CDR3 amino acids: CASSIGPGQGYEQYF. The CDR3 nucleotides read TGTGCCAGTAGTATAGGGCCCGGACAGGGCTACGAGCAGTACTTC.

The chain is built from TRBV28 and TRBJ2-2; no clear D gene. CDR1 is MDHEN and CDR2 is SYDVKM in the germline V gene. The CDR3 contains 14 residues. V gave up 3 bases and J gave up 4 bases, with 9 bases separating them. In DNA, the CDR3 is TGTGCCAGCAGTTTGAATGGCGGCACCGGGGAGCTGTTTTTT. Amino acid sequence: CASSLNGGTGELFF.

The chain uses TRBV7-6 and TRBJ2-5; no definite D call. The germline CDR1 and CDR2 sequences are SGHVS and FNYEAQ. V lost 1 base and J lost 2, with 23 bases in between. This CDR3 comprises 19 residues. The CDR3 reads CASSLVEIGVSGPQETQYF. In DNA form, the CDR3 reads TGTGCCAGCAGCTTAGTCGAGATTGGGGTATCGGGCCCACAAGAGACCCAGTACTTC. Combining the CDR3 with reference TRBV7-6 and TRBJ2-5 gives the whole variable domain GAGVSQSPRYKVTKRGQDVALRCDPISGHVSLYWYRQALGQGPEFLTYFNYEAQQDKSGLPNDRFSAERPEGSISTLTIQRTEQRDSAMYRCASSLVEIGVSGPQETQYFGPGTRLLVL.

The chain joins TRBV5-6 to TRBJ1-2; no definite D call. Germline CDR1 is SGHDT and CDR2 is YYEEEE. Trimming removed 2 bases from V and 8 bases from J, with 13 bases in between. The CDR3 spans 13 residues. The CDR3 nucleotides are TGTGCCAGCAGCTTTGGGCCTCCGGAAGGCTACACCTTC. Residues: CASSFGPPEGYTF.

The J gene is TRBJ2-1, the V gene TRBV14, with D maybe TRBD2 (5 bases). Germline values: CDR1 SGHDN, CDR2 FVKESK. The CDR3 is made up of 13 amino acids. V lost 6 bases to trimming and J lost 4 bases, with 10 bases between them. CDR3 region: CASRNRGYNEQFF. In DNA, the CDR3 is TGTGCCAGCAGGAATCGGGGTTACAATGAGCAGTTCTTC.

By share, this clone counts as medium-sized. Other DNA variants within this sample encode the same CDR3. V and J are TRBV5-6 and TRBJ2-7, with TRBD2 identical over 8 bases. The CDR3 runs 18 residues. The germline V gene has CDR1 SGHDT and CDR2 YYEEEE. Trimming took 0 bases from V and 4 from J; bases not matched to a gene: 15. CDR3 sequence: CASSLATGGREGRYEQYF. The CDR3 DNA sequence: TGTGCCAGCAGCTTGGCCACTGGGGGTCGGGAGGGACGGTACGAGCAGTACTTC. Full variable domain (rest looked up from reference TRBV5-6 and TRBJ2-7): DAGVTQSPTHLIKTRGQQVTLRCSPKSGHDTVSWYQQALGQGPQFIFQYYEEEERQRGNFPDRFSGHQFPNYSSELNVNALLLGDSALYLCASSLATGGREGRYEQYFGPGTRLTVT.

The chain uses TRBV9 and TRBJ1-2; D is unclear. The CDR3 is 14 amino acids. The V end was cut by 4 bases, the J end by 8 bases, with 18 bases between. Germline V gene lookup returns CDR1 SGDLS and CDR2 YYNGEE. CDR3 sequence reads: CASSLPTSASGYTF. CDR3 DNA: TGTGCCAGCAGCCTGCCGACTTCCGCCTCAGGCTACACCTTC.

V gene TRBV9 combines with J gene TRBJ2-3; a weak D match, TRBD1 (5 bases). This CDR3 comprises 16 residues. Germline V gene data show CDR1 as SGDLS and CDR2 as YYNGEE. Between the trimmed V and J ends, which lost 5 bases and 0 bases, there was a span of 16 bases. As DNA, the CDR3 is TGTGCCAGCAGTGCATTCGGACACCTAAGCACAGATACGCAGTATTTT. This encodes CASSAFGHLSTDTQYF.

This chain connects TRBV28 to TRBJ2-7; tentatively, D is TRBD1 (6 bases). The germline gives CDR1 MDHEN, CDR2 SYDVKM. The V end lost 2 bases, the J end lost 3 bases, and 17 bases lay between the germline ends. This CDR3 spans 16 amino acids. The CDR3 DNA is TGTGCCAGCAGTTTAAAGAACCGGGACATTAACTACGAGCAGTACTTC. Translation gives CASSLKNRDINYEQYF.

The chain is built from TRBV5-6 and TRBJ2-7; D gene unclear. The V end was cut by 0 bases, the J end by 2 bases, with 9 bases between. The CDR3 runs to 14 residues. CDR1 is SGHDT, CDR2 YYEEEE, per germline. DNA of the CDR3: TGTGCCAGCAGCTTGGGGGTCCTTACCTACGAGCAGTACTTC. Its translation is CASSLGVLTYEQYF. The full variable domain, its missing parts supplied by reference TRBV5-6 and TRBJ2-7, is DAGVTQSPTHLIKTRGQQVTLRCSPKSGHDTVSWYQQALGQGPQFIFQYYEEEERQRGNFPDRFSGHQFPNYSSELNVNALLLGDSALYLCASSLGVLTYEQYFGPGTRLTVT.

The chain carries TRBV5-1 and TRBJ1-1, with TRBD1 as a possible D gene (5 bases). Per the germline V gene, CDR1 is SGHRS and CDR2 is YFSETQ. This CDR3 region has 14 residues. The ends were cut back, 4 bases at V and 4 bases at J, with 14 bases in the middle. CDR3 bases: TGCGCCAGCAGCCCCCAACGGGGGAGCACTGAAGCTTTCTTT. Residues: CASSPQRGSTEAFF.